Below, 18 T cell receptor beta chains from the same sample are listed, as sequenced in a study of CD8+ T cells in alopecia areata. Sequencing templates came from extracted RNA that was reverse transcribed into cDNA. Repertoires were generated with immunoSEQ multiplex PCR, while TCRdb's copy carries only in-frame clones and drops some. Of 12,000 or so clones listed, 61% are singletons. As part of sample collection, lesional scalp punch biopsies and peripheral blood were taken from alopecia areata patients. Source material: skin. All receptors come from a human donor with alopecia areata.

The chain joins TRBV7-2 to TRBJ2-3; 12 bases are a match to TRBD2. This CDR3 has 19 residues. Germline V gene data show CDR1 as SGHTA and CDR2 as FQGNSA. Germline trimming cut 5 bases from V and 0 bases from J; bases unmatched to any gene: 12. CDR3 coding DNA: TGTGCCAGCAGCGCCGAAATAAGGGGACTAGCGGGTAGCACAGATACGCAGTATTTT. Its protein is CASSAEIRGLAGSTDTQYF.

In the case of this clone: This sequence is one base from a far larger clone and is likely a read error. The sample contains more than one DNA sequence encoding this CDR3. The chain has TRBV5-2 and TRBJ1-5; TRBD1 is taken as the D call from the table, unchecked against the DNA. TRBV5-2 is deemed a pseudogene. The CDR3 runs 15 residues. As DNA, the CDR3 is TGTGCCAGCAGCCAAGAGTACAGGGGTTATCAGCCCCAGCATTTT. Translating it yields CASSQEYRGYQPQHF.

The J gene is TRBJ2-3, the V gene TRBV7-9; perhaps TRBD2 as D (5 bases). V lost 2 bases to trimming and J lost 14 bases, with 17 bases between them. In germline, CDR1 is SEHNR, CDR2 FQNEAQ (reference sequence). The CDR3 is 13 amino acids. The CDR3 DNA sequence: TGTGCCAGCAGCTTATCAGAGGGCATGGGGAGGTATTTT. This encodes CASSLSEGMGRYF.

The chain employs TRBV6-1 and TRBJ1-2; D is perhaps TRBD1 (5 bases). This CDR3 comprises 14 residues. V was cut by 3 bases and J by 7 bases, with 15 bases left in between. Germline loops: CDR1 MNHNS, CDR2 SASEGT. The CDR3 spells CASSEYGGAFGYTF. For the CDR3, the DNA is TGTGCCAGCAGTGAGTACGGGGGAGCATTTGGCTACACCTTC.

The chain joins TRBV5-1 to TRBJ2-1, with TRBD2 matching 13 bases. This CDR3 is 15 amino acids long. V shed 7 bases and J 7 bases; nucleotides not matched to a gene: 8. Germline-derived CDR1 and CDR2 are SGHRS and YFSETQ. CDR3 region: CASYWTSGSGNEQFF. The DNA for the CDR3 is TGCGCCAGCTACTGGACTAGCGGGAGCGGGAATGAGCAGTTCTTC.

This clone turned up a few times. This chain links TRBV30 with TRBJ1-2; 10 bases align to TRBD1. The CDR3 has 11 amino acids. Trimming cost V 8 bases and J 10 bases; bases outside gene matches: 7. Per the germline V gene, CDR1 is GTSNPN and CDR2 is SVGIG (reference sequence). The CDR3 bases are TGTGCCAGCGACAGGGGGCTTGACTACACCTTC. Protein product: CASDRGLDYTF.

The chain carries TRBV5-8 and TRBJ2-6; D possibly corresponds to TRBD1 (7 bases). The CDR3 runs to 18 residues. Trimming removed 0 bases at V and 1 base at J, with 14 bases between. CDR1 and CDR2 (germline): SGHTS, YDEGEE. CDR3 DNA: TGTGCCAGCAGCTTGGTGCGGGACAGCATATCTGGGGCCAACGTCCTGACTTTC. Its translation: CASSLVRDSISGANVLTF.

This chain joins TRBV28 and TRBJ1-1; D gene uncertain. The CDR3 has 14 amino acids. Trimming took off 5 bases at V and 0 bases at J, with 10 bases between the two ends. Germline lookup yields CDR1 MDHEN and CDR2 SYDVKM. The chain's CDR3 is CASSLVAMNTEAFF. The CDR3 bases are TGTGCCAGCAGTCTGGTAGCCATGAACACTGAAGCTTTCTTT.

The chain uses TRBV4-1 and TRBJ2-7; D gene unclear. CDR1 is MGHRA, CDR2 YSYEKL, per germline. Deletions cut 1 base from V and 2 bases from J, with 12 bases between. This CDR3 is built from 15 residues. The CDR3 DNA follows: TGCGCCAGCAGCCAAGTAGAGAGTGCCACCTACGAGCAGTACTTC. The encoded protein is CASSQVESATYEQYF.

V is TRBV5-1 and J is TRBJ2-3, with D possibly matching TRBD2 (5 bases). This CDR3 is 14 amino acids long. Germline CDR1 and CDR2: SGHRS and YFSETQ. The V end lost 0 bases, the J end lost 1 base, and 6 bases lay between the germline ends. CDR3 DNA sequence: TGCGCCAGCAGCTTGGACGGGGGCACAGATACGCAGTATTTT. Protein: CASSLDGGTDTQYF. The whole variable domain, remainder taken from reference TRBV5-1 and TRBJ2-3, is KAGVTQTPRYLIKTRGQQVTLSCSPISGHRSVSWYQQTPGQGLQFLFEYFSETQRNKGNFPGRFSGRQFSNSRSEMNVSTLELGDSALYLCASSLDGGTDTQYFGPGTRLTVL.

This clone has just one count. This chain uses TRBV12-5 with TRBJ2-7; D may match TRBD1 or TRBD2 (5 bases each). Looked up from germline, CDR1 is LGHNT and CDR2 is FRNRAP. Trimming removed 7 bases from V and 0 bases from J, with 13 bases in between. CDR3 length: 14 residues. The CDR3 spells CASAPQGPSYEQYF. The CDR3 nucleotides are TGTGCTAGTGCTCCGCAGGGACCCTCCTACGAGCAGTACTTC.

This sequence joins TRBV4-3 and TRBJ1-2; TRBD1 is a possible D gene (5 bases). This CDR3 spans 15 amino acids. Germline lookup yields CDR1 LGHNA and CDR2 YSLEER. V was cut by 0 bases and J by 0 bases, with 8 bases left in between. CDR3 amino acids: CASSQDGHANYGYTF. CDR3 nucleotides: TGCGCCAGCAGCCAAGATGGACACGCTAACTATGGCTACACCTTC.

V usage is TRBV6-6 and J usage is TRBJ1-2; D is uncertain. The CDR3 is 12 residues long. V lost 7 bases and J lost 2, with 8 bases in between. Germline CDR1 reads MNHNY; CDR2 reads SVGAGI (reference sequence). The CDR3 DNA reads TGTGCCAGCACCCTCGGGAACTATGGCTACACCTTC. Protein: CASTLGNYGYTF.

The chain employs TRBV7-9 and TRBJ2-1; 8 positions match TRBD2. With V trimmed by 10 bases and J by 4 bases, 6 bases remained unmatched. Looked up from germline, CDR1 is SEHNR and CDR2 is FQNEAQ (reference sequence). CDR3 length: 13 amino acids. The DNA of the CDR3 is TGTGCCACCTTCGCTAGCGGGTACAATGAGCAGTTCTTC. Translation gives CATFASGYNEQFF.

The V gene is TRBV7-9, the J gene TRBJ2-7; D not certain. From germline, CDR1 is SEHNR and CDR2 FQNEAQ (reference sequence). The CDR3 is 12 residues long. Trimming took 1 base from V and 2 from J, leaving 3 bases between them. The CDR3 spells CASSLGAYEQYF. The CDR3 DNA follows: TGTGCCAGCAGCTTAGGCGCCTACGAGCAGTACTTC.

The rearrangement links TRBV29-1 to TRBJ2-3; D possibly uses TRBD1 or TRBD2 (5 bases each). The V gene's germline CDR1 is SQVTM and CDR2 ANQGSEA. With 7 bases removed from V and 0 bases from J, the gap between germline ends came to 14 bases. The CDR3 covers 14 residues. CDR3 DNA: TGCAGCGCAACCCGGGGCGAGAGCACAGATACGCAGTATTTT. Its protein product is CSATRGESTDTQYF.

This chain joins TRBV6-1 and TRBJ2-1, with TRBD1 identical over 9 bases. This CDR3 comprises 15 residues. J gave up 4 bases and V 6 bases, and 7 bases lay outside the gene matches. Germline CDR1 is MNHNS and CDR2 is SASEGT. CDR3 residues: CASRTGTGPYNEQFF. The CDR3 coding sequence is TGTGCCAGCAGGACCGGGACAGGGCCATACAATGAGCAGTTCTTC.

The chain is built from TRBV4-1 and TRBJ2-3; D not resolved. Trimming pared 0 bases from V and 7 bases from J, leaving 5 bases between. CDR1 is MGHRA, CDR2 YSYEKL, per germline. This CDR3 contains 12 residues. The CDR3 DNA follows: TGCGCCAGCAGCCAAGATGGAAATACGCAGTATTTT. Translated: CASSQDGNTQYF.